One and the same sample provided the 7 T cell receptor beta chains below, sequenced in a study of blood T cells in healthy people across ages. A J-beta primer mix and a sample-barcoded 5' primer were used in a second PCR of roughly 6 to 12 cycles. TCRdb passed the 5' RACE reads through MiXCR, listing each CDR3 protein once. The profile shows approximately 800,000 distinct CDR3 sequences, around 36% of them singletons. Sequenced material: blood. All receptors come from a man aged 18-30 years in good health.

V and J are TRBV3-1 and TRBJ1-5; no clear D gene. Germline V lookup: CDR1 LGHDT, CDR2 YNNKEL (reference sequence). Between the trimmed V and J ends, which lost 0 bases and 4 bases, there was a span of 10 bases. The CDR3 sequence is 15 residues long. The DNA for the CDR3 is TGTGCCAGCAGCCAAGATGCCAGCCCGAATCAGCCCCAGCATTTT. It yields the protein CASSQDASPNQPQHF. The full variable domain, in which reference TRBV3-1 and TRBJ1-5 provide the parts outside the CDR3, is DTAVSQTPKYLVTQMGNDKSIKCEQNLGHDTMYWYKQDSKKFLKIMFSYNNKELIINETVPNRFSPKSPDKAHLNLHINSLELGDSAVYFCASSQDASPNQPQHFGDGTRLSIL.

The rearrangement links TRBV20-1 to TRBJ1-2; maybe TRBD1 (5 bases). Germline V gene data show CDR1 as DFQATT and CDR2 as SNEGSKA (reference sequence). The CDR3 has 14 residues. The germline V and J ends were trimmed by 5 bases and 3 bases, with 16 bases remaining between them. The CDR3 sequence is CSAHDSVRDYGYTF. The CDR3 DNA follows: TGCAGTGCTCATGACAGCGTCAGGGACTATGGCTACACCTTC.

A few counts support this clonotype. The rearrangement joins TRBV27 to TRBJ1-2; D not certain. CDR1 is MNHEY and CDR2 is SMNVEV in the germline V gene (reference sequence). V lost 5 bases, J lost 4 bases, and 14 bases lay in between. This CDR3 contains 14 residues. The CDR3 protein is CASSPNAGVYGYTF. The CDR3, as DNA: TGTGCCAGCAGTCCAAACGCCGGAGTCTATGGCTACACCTTC.

The V and J genes are TRBV9 and TRBJ2-7; 11 bases are a match to TRBD1. After removal of 4 bases from V and 7 bases from J, the junction contained 16 bases not matched to a gene. This CDR3 has 17 residues. Germline loops: CDR1 SGDLS, CDR2 YYNGEE. The CDR3 reads CASSLQPGTGGMDEQYF. The CDR3 DNA reads as TGTGCCAGCAGCTTACAACCCGGGACAGGGGGAATGGATGAGCAGTACTTC.

This clonotype was recorded a few times. The chain has TRBV2 and TRBJ2-1; TRBD2 matches 12 bases. The CDR3 consists of 15 residues. J was trimmed by 5 bases and V by 6 bases; bases with no gene match: 5. Germline-derived CDR1 and CDR2 are SNHLY and FYNNEI. The CDR3 nucleotides are TGTGCCAGCAGCCCCTGGACTAGCGGGGACAATGAGCAGTTCTTC. Encoded protein: CASSPWTSGDNEQFF.

CDR3 coding DNA: TGTGCCAGCAGCCGCCGGAGGGAACAAGAGACCCAGTACTTC. Protein sequence: CASSRRREQETQYF. The chain couples TRBV12-3 or TRBV12-4 to TRBJ2-5; D may be TRBD2 (6 bases). The CDR3 sequence is 14 residues long. Trimming took 6 bases from V and 2 from J, leaving 13 bases between them.

This clonotype occurred once. A much larger clone is a single base away; this may be a read error. The CDR3 sequence is CASRTTGGERYGYTF. DNA for the CDR3: TGTGCCAGCAGGACCACAGGGGGGGAGAGGTATGGCTACACCTTC. The V gene is TRBV12-3 or TRBV12-4, the J gene TRBJ1-2, with TRBD1 matching 8 bases. V lost 6 bases to trimming and J lost 5 bases; unmatched junction nucleotides: 11. The CDR3 is 15 amino acids.